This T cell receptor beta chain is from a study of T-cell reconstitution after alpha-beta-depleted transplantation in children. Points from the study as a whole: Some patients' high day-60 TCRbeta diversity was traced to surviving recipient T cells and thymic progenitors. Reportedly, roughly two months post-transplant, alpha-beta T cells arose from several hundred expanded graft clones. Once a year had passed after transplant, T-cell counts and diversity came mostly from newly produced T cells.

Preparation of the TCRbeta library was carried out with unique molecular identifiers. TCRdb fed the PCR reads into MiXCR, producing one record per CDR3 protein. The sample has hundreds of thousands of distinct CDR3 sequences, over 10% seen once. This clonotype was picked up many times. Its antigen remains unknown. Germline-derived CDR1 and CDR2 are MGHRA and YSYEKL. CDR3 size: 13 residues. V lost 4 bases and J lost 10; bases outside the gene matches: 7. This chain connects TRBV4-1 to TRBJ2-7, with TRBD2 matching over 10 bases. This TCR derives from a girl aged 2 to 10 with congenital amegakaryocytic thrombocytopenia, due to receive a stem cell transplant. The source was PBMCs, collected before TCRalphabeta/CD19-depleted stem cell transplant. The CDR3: CASSRTSGNPQYF. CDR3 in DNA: TGCGCCAGCAGCCGGACTAGCGGAAATCCACAGTACTTC.